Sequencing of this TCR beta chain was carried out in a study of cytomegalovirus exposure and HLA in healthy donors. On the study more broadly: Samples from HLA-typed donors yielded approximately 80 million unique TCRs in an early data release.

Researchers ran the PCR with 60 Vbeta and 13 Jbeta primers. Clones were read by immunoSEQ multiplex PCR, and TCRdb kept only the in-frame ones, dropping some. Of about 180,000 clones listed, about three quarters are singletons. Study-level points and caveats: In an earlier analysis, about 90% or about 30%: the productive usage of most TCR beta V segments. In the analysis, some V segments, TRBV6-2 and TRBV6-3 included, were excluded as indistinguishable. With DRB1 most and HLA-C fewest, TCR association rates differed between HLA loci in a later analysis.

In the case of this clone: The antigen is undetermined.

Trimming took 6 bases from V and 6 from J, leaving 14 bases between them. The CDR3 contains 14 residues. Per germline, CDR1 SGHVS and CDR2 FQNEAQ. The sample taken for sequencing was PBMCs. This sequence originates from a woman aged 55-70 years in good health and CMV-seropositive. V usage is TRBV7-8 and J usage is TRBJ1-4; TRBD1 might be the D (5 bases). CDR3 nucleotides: TGTGCCAGCAGGGGGGGGGTGGAGGATGAAAAACTGTTTTTT. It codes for CASRGGVEDEKLFF.